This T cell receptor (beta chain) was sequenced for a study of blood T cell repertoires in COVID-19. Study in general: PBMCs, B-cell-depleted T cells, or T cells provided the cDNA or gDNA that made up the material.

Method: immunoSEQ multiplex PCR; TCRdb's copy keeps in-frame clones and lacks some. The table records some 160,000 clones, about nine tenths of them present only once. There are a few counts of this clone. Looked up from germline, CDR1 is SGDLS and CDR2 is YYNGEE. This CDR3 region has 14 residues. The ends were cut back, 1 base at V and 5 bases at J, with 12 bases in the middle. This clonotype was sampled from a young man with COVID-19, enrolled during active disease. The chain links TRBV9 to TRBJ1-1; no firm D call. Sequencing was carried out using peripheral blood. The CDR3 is CASSVISSRTEAFF. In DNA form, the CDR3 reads TGTGCCAGCAGCGTAATTAGTTCGAGGACTGAAGCTTTCTTT.